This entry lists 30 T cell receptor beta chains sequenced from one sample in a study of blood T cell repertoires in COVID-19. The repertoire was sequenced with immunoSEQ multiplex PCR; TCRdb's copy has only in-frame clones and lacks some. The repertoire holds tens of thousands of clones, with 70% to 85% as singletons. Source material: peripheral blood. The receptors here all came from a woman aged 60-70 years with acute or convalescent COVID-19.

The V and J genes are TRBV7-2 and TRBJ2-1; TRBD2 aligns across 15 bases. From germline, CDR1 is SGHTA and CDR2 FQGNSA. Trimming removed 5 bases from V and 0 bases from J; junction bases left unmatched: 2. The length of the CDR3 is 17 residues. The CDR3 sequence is CASSVGLAGGSYNEQFF. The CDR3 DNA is TGTGCCAGCAGCGTGGGACTAGCGGGGGGCTCCTACAATGAGCAGTTCTTC.

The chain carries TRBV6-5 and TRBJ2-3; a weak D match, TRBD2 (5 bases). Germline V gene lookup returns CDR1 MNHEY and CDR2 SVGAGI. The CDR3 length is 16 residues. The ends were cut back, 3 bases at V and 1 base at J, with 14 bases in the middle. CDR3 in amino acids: CASSYYNAEGTDTQYF. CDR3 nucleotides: TGTGCCAGCAGTTATTACAACGCGGAGGGCACAGATACGCAGTATTTT.

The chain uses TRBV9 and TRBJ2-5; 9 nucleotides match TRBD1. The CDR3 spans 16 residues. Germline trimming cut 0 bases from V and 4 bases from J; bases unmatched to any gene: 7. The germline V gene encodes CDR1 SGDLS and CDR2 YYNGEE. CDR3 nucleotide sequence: TGTGCCAGCAGCGTAGCGGGACAGGGATCGTTAGAGACCCAGTACTTC. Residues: CASSVAGQGSLETQYF. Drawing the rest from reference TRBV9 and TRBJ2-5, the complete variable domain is DSGVTQTPKHLITATGQRVTLRCSPRSGDLSVYWYQQSLDQGLQFLIQYYNGEERAKGNILERFSAQQFPDLHSELNLSSLELGDSALYFCASSVAGQGSLETQYFGPGTRLLVL.

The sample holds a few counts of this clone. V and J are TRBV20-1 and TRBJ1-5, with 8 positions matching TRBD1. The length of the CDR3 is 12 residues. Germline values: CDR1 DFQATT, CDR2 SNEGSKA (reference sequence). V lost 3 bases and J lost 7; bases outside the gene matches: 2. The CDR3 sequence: CSASQGAQPQHF. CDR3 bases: TGCAGTGCTAGTCAGGGGGCACAGCCCCAGCATTTT.

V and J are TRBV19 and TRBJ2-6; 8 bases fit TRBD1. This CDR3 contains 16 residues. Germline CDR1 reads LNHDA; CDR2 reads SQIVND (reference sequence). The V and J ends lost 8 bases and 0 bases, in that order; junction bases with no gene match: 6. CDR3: CASGQGGRSGANVLTF. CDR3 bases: TGTGCCAGTGGACAGGGAGGACGCTCTGGGGCCAACGTCCTGACTTTC.

The CDR3 region is CASSPLSGTGNTEAFF. CDR3 coding DNA: TGTGCCAGCAGCCCCCTGTCCGGGACAGGGAACACTGAAGCTTTCTTT. The chain couples TRBV2 to TRBJ1-1; 8 nucleotides match TRBD1. The length of the CDR3 is 16 residues. Per the germline V gene, CDR1 is SNHLY and CDR2 is FYNNEI. After removal of 6 bases from V and 1 base from J, the junction contained 10 bases not matched to a gene.

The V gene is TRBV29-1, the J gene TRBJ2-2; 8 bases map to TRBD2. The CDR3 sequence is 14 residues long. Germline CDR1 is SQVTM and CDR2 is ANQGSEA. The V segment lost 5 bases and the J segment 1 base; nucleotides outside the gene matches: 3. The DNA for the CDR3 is TGCAGCGTTCGCGGGGGGCAGAACACCGGGGAGCTGTTTTTT. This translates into CSVRGGQNTGELFF.

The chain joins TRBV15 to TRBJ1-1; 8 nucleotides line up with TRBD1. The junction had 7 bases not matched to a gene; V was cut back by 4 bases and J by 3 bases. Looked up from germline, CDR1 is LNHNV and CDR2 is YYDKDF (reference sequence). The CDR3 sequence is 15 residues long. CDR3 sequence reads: CATSKQGVGDTEAFF. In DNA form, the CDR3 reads TGTGCCACCAGCAAACAGGGGGTCGGGGACACTGAAGCTTTCTTT.

The CDR3 nucleotides are TGTGCCAGCAGTGCGGGGGATGGCTATGGCTACACCTTC. Amino acid sequence: CASSAGDGYGYTF. This sequence joins TRBV25-1 and TRBJ1-2, with D tentatively TRBD1 (5 bases). This CDR3 spans 13 amino acids. Germline-derived CDR1 and CDR2 are MGHDK and SYGVNS. V was pared by 4 bases and J by 4 bases, with 10 bases between.

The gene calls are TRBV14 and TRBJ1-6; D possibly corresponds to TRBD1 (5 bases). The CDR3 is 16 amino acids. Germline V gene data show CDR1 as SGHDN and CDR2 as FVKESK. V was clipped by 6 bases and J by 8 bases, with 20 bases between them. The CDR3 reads CASRHAGRGVDSPLHF. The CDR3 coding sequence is TGTGCCAGCAGGCACGCTGGGAGGGGAGTCGATTCACCCCTCCACTTT.

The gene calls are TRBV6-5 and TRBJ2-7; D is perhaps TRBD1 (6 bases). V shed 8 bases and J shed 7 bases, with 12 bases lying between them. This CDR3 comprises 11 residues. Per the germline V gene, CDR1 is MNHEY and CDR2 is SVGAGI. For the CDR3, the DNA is TGTGCCAGCGCGCTCGACAGGGAGCAGTACTTC. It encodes CASALDREQYF.

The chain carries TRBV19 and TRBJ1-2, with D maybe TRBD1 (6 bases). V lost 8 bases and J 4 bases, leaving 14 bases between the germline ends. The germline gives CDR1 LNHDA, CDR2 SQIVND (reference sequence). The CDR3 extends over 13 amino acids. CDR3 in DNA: TGTGCCAGTGGACCGCTAGGGGGCTATGGCTACACCTTC. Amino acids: CASGPLGGYGYTF.

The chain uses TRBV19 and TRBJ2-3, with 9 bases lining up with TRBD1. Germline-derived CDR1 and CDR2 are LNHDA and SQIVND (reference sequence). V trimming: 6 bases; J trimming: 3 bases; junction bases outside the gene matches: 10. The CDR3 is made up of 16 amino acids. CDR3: CASSYRGPRGTDTQYF. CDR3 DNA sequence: TGTGCCAGTAGCTACAGGGGGCCAAGAGGGACAGATACGCAGTATTTT.

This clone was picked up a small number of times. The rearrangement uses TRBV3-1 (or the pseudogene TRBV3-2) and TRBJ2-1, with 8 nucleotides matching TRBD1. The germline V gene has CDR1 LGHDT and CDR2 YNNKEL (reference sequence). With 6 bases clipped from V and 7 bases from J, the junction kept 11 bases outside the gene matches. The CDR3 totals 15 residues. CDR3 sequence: CASSSGTGPRNEQFF. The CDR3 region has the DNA TGTGCCAGCAGTTCCGGGACAGGTCCCAGAAATGAGCAGTTCTTC.

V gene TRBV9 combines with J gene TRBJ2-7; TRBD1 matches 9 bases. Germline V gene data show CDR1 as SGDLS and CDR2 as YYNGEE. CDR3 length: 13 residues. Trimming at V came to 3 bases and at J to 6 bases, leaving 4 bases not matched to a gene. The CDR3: CASSEKTGGEQYF. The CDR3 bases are TGTGCCAGCAGCGAGAAGACAGGGGGCGAGCAGTACTTC.

CDR3: CASSLRQGGNTIYF. The DNA for the CDR3 is TGTGCCAGCAGCTTGAGACAGGGTGGAAACACCATATATTTT. The chain carries TRBV5-4 and TRBJ1-3, with TRBD1 identical over 7 bases. Germline V gene sequence: CDR1 SGHNT, CDR2 YYREEE (reference sequence). The trim removed 1 base at V and 3 bases at J, leaving 1 base unmatched. CDR3 length equals 14 residues. The whole variable domain, remainder taken from reference TRBV5-4 and TRBJ1-3, is ETGVTQSPTHLIKTRGQQVTLRCSSQSGHNTVSWYQQALGQGPQFIFQYYREEENGRGNFPPRFSGLQFPNYSSELNVNALELDDSALYLCASSLRQGGNTIYFGEGSWLTVV.

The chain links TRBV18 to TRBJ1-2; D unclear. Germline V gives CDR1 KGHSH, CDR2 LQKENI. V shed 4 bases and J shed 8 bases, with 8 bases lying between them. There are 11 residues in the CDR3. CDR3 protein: CASSLSSGYTF. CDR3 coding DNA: TGTGCCAGCTCACTTTCGTCCGGCTACACCTTC.

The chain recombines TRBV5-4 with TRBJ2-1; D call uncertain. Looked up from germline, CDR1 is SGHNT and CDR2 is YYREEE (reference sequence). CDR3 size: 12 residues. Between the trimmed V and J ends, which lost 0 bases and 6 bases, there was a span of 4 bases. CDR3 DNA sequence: TGTGCCAGCAGCTTGGGGCTCAATGAGCAGTTCTTC. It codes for CASSLGLNEQFF.

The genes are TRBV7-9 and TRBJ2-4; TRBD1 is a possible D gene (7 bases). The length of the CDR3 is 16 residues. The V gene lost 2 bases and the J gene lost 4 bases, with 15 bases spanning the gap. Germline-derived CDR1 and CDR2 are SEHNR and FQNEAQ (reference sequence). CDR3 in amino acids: CASSLLEGAAKNIQYF. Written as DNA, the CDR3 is TGTGCCAGCAGCTTATTGGAGGGGGCGGCGAAAAACATTCAGTACTTC.

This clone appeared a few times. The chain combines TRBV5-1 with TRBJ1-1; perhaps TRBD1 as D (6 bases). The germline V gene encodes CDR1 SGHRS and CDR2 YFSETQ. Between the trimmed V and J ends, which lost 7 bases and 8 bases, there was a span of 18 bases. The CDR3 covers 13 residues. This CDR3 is CASRGFTDREAFF. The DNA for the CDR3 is TGCGCCAGCCGGGGTTTTACCGACAGGGAAGCTTTCTTT.

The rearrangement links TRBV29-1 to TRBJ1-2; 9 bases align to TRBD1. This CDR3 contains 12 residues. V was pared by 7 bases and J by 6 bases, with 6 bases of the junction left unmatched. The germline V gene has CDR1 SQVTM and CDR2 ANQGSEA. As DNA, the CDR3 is TGCAGCGGCCAGCGGACAGGGGATGGCTACACCTTC. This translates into CSGQRTGDGYTF.

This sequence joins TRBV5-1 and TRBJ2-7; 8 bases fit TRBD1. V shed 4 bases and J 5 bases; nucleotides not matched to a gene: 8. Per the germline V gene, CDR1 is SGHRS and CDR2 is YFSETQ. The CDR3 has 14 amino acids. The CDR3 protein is CASSLGQVRDEQYF. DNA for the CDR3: TGCGCCAGCAGCCTGGGACAGGTTCGGGACGAGCAGTACTTC.

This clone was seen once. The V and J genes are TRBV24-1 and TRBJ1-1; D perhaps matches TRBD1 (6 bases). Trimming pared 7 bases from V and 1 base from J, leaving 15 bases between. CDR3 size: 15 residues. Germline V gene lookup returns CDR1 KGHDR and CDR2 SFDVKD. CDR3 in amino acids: CATSRGRGGNTEAFF. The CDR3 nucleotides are TGTGCCACCAGCCGTGGCAGGGGTGGGAACACTGAAGCTTTCTTT.

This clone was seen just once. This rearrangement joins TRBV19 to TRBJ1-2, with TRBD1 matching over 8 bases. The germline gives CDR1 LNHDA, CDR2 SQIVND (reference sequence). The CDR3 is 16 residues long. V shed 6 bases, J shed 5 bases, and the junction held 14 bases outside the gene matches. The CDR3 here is CASRAGQAPLGYGYTF. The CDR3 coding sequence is TGTGCCAGTAGGGCGGGACAGGCCCCCCTTGGATATGGCTACACCTTC.

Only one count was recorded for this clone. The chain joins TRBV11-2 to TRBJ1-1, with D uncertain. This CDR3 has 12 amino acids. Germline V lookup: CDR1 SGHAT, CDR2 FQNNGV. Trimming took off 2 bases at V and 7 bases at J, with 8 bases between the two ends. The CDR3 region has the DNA TGTGCCAGCAGCTTACTTTCGGGTGAAGCTTTCTTT. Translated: CASSLLSGEAFF.

In nucleotides, the CDR3 is TGTGCCAGCAGTTTTGCGCCAGGGGGAGCGTACGAGCAGTACTTC. It encodes CASSFAPGGAYEQYF. The chain joins TRBV6-6 to TRBJ2-7; 7 bases are a match to TRBD1. After removal of 4 bases from V and 4 bases from J, the junction contained 10 bases not matched to a gene. CDR3 length: 15 residues. CDR1 is MNHNY, CDR2 SVGAGI, per germline (reference sequence).

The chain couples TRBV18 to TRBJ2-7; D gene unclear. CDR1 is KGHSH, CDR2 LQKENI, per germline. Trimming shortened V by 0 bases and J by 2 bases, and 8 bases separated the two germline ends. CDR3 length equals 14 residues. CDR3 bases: TGTGCCAGCTCACCACCGTCCAGGCCCTACGAGCAGTACTTC. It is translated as CASSPPSRPYEQYF.

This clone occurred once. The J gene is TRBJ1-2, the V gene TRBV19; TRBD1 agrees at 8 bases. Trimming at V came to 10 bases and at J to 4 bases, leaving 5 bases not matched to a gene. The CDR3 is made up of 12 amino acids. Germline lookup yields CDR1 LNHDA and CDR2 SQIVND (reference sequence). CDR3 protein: CAIRTGPYGYTF. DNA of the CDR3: TGTGCCATCCGGACAGGGCCCTATGGCTACACCTTC.

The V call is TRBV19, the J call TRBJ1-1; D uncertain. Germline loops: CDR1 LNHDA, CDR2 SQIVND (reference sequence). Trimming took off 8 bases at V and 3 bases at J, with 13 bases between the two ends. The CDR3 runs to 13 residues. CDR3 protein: CASAQGAYTEAFF. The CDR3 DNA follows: TGTGCCAGTGCTCAAGGAGCCTACACTGAAGCTTTCTTT.

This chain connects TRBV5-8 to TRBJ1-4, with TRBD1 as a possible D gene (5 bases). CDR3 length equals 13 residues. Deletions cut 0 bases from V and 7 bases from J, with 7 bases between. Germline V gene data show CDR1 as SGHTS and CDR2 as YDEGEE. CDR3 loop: CASSLVGGEKLFF. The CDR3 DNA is TGTGCCAGCAGCTTGGTCGGGGGTGAAAAACTGTTTTTT.